These 6 T cell receptor beta chains were all obtained from the same sample, sequenced in a study of blood T cell repertoires in COVID-19. Assay used: immunoSEQ multiplex PCR; TCRdb lists only in-frame clones, some missing. The repertoire holds under 200,000 clones, around 80% seen once, with 10% to 15% in the top ten. Specimen: PBMCs or T cells enriched from blood (not recorded which). Source of these receptors: a woman aged 55 to 70 who had recovered from COVID-19.

The chain is built from TRBV7-8 and TRBJ1-2; 7 nucleotides line up with TRBD1. V lost 5 bases and J lost 1; bases outside the gene matches: 7. The CDR3 loop spans 15 amino acids. Germline lookup yields CDR1 SGHVS and CDR2 FQNEAQ. CDR3 coding DNA: TGTGCCAGCAGCGCCTACCAGGGGGATAACTATGGCTACACCTTC. It specifies CASSAYQGDNYGYTF.

The chain's CDR3 is CASSFTGTSGNRGSYNEQFF. For the CDR3, the DNA is TGCGCCAGCAGCTTTACCGGGACTAGCGGGAATCGGGGGTCCTACAATGAGCAGTTCTTC. The chain recombines TRBV5-1 with TRBJ2-1; 13 positions match TRBD2. The V gene's germline CDR1 is SGHRS and CDR2 YFSETQ. The V segment lost 2 bases and the J segment 1 base; nucleotides outside the gene matches: 12. The CDR3 length is 20 residues.

This rearrangement joins TRBV14 to TRBJ2-1; no definite D call. Trimming removed 0 bases at V and 6 bases at J, with 12 bases between. The V gene's germline CDR1 is SGHDN and CDR2 FVKESK. There are 15 residues in the CDR3. CDR3 sequence reads: CASSQDYVSTNEQFF. DNA of the CDR3: TGTGCCAGCAGCCAAGATTATGTATCTACCAATGAGCAGTTCTTC.

This chain uses TRBV6-5 with TRBJ1-1; TRBD1 matches 7 bases. V shed 8 bases, J shed 5 bases, and the junction held 11 bases outside the gene matches. Germline CDR1 is MNHEY and CDR2 is SVGAGI. CDR3 length equals 14 residues. The CDR3 loop reads CASGSGGRRTEAFF. CDR3 nucleotides: TGTGCCAGCGGCTCAGGGGGGCGCCGGACTGAAGCTTTCTTT.

This clone turned up a few times. The rearrangement uses TRBV3-1 (or the pseudogene TRBV3-2) and TRBJ2-1; the match to TRBD2 covers 7 bases. CDR1 is LGHDT, CDR2 YNNKEL, per germline (reference sequence). Trimming removed 0 bases from V and 6 bases from J; junction bases left unmatched: 11. The CDR3 totals 17 residues. The CDR3 reads CASSQDASGANVNEQFF. In DNA, the CDR3 is TGTGCCAGCAGCCAAGATGCCAGCGGGGCCAACGTCAATGAGCAGTTCTTC.

This clone was seen only a few times. V and J are TRBV7-8 and TRBJ2-2; D is unclear. Trimming left V 6 bases short and J 3 bases short, with 8 bases between. CDR1 is SGHVS and CDR2 is FQNEAQ in the germline V gene. The CDR3 is 13 residues long. CDR3 sequence reads: CASSLVDTGELFF. The CDR3 bases are TGTGCCAGCAGTCTTGTAGACACCGGGGAGCTGTTTTTT.